This T cell receptor (beta chain) was captured by sequencing in a study of cytomegalovirus exposure and HLA in healthy donors. Whole-study results and caveats: Many donors shared some public TCRs, even though most TCR sequences were rare. The investigators catalogued under 200 TCR beta chains as cytomegalovirus-associated. According to a later analysis, TCR clusters from the first cohort tended to co-occur in the roughly 110 validation repertoires.

The CDR3 has 15 residues. Germline CDR1 reads MNHNY; CDR2 reads SVGAGI (reference sequence). The V gene lost 8 bases and the J gene lost 0 bases, with 14 bases spanning the gap. On this clone itself: Its target is not known.

Assay: immunoSEQ multiplex PCR; the TCRdb copy retains only in-frame clones and omits some. The data contain about 220,000 clones, 80% to 90% of them singletons. The donors were members of the validation cohort, which comprised 120 subjects and was separate from the first cohort of about 700 subjects. This TCR was sampled from a woman under 30 in good health and CMV-seronegative. The chain links TRBV6-6 to TRBJ1-5; no firm D call. Sequencing was carried out using PBMCs. CDR3 bases: TGTGCCAGCGGGTCGGGAGACCTTAGCAATCAGCCCCAGCATTTT. It translates to CASGSGDLSNQPQHF.